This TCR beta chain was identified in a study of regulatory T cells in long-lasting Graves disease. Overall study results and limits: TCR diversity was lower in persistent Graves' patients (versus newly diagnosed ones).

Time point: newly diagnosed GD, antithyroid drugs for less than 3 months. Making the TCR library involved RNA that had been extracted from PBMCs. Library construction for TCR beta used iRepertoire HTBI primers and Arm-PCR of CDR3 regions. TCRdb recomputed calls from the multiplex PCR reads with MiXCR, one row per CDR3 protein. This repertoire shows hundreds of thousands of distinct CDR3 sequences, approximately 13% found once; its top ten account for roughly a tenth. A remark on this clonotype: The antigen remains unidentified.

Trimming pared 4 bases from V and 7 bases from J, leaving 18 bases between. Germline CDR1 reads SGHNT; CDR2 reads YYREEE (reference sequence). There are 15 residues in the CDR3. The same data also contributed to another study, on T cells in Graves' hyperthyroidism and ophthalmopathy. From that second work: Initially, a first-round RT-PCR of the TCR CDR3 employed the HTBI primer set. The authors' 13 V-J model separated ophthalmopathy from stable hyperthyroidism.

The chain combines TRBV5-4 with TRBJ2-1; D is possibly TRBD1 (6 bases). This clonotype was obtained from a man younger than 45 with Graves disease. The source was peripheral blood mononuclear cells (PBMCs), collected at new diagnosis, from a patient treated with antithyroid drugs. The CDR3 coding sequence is TGTGCCAGCAGCCCACAGGGTTTGGGTGTGAATGAGCAGTTCTTC. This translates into CASSPQGLGVNEQFF.